The present TCR beta chain was sequenced within a study of T cell changes during pregnancy in multiple sclerosis. The V end lost 5 bases, the J end lost 0 bases, and 11 bases lay between the germline ends. The germline V gene encodes CDR1 MNHEY and CDR2 SMNVEV (reference sequence). The CDR3 contains 15 residues. Only in-frame clones appear in the TCRdb table, and some are missing; sequencing was by immunoSEQ multiplex PCR. The sample lists about 30,000 clones, 90% to 95% occurring once. In its sample, this clone ranks as medium-sized (0.01 to 0.1%). The chain uses TRBV27 and TRBJ1-5; D not certain. This clonotype was sampled from a female donor with multiple sclerosis, enrolled in a pregnancy study. Sequencing was performed on CD8+ T cells from peripheral blood mononuclear cells, taken before pregnancy. CDR3 amino acids: CASSARRSSNQPQHF. The CDR3 nucleotides read TGTGCCAGCAGTGCCCGCCGGTCTAGCAATCAGCCCCAGCATTTT.